This T cell receptor beta chain was sequenced during a study of immune evolution from preneoplasia to lung adenocarcinoma. For this clone: As yet, its antigen is unknown.

After pathologic assessment, macro-dissection selected premalignant or tumor cells for extraction. In germline, CDR1 is SGHNT, CDR2 YENEEA. The CDR3 spans 14 residues. Deletions cut 5 bases from V and 4 bases from J, with 15 bases between. The study, taken as a whole, reports: From normal lung to invasive adenocarcinoma, top clone frequencies appeared to decrease. Clonality was highest in normal lung, lower in later-stage lesions apparently.

Clones were sequenced by immunoSEQ multiplex PCR, and TCRdb holds only the in-frame ones, with some missing. The data hold around 9,100 clones, with roughly four fifths observed a single time. The sequenced material came from FFPE lung adenocarcinoma in situ tissue. This clonotype originated in a person between 65 and 79 years old with lung adenocarcinoma. This chain joins TRBV11-3 and TRBJ2-7, with D possibly called TRBD1 or TRBD2 (5 bases each). The CDR3 loop is CASSPPGRVYEQYF. The CDR3 DNA reads as TGTGCCAGCAGCCCCCCGGGACGGGTTTACGAGCAGTACTTC. Filled out from reference TRBV11-3 and TRBJ2-7, the complete variable domain reads EAGVVQSPRYKIIEKKQPVAFWCNPISGHNTLYWYLQNLGQGPELLIRYENEEAVDDSQLPKDRFSAERLKGVDSTLKIQPAELGDSAVYLCASSPPGRVYEQYFGPGTRLTVT.